This T cell receptor beta chain was sequenced in a study of blood T cell repertoires in COVID-19. Germline V lookup: CDR1 SGHTA, CDR2 FQGTGA. Trimming cost V 5 bases and J 3 bases; bases outside gene matches: 4. The CDR3 length is 15 residues. Method: immunoSEQ multiplex PCR; TCRdb's copy keeps in-frame clones and lacks some. The sample includes some 50,000 clones, around nine tenths of them seen just once. The receptor was isolated from a woman in her seventies with active COVID-19. The genes are TRBV7-3 and TRBJ2-1; 10 nucleotides match TRBD2. Sequenced sample: peripheral blood. This CDR3 reads CASSLGTSDYNEQFF. The CDR3 coding sequence is TGTGCCAGCAGCCTGGGGACTAGCGACTACAATGAGCAGTTCTTC.